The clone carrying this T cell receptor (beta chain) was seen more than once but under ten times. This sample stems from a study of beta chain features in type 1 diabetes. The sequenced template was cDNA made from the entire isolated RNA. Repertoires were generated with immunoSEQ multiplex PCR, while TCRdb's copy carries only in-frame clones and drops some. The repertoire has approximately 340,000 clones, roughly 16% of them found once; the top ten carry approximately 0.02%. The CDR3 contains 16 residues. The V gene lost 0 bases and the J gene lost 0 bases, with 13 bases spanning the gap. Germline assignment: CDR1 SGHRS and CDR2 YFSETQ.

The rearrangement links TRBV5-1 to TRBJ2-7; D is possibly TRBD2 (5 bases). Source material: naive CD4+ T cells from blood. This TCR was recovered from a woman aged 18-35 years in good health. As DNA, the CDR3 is TGCGCCAGCAGCTTGGGAGCTCGGAGGAGCTCCTACGAGCAGTACTTC. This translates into CASSLGARRSSYEQYF.